This record concerns one T cell receptor (beta chain) sequence. These data are taken from a study of long-term antiretroviral therapy in people with HIV. The germline V gene has CDR1 MRHNA and CDR2 SNTAGT. Trimming removed 5 bases from V and 7 bases from J; junction bases left unmatched: 4. The CDR3 has 14 residues. Survey level was the resolution at which the v3.0 immunoSEQ assay ran. Sequenced by immunoSEQ multiplex PCR; TCRdb stores in-frame clones only, minus some. The sample has some 30,000 clones; about 87% are singletons. The chain carries TRBV6-4 and TRBJ2-1, with TRBD2 identical over 11 bases. The starting material was unsorted PBMCs, obtained 1.8 years after starting antiretroviral therapy. This sequence originates from a woman aged 18-29 years with HIV. CDR3 sequence reads: CASSLAGGGNEQFF. Here the CDR3 DNA reads TGTGCCAGCAGTCTAGCGGGAGGTGGTAATGAGCAGTTCTTC.